Each of the 25 T cell receptor beta chains below was sequenced from the same sample in a study of T cells in Graves' hyperthyroidism and ophthalmopathy. Authors of the study amplified TCR beta CDR3 regions from RNA transcripts. The TCR CDR3 first-round RT-PCR relied on the HTBI primer set. TCRdb re-called the multiplex PCR reads with MiXCR, one entry per CDR3 protein. The data show approximately 640,000 distinct CDR3 sequences, with roughly a sixth seen just once and 15% to 19% held by the top ten. Material for sequencing was blood. These receptors all stem from a man aged 50-60 years with Graves' hyperthyroidism.

This clonotype was seen ten or more times. V gene TRBV11-2 combines with J gene TRBJ1-1; D might be TRBD1 (5 bases). The V gene's germline CDR1 is SGHAT and CDR2 FQNNGV. V lost 5 bases and J lost 10, with 11 bases in between. This CDR3 spans 11 amino acids. This CDR3 reads CASSVQVGAFF. CDR3 bases: TGTGCCAGCAGCGTACAGGTTGGAGCTTTCTTT. Full variable domain (rest looked up from reference TRBV11-2 and TRBJ1-1): EAGVAQSPRYKIIEKRQSVAFWCNPISGHATLYWYQQILGQGPKLLIQFQNNGVVDDSQLPKDRFSAERLKGVDSTLKIQPAKLEDSAVYLCASSVQVGAFFGQGTRLTVV.

Many counts were recorded for this clonotype. The J gene is TRBJ1-2, the V gene TRBV28; D not resolved. In germline, CDR1 is MDHEN, CDR2 SYDVKM. The CDR3 runs 14 residues. The germline V and J ends were trimmed by 5 bases and 0 bases, with 10 bases remaining between them. Written as DNA, the CDR3 is TGTGCCAGCAGTAGCCAGGCCCCTAACTATGGCTACACCTTC. Amino acids: CASSSQAPNYGYTF.

This clonotype was detected only a few times. The J gene is TRBJ2-1, the V gene TRBV6-1, with 9 bases that match TRBD2. The germline CDR1 and CDR2 sequences are MNHNS and SASEGT. V lost 9 bases and J lost 0; bases outside the gene matches: 6. The CDR3 consists of 15 residues. Written as DNA, the CDR3 is TGTGCCAGTTGTCCTAGCGGGATCTCCTACAATGAGCAGTTCTTC. Translating it yields CASCPSGISYNEQFF.

This clonotype was detected only a few times. The chain is built from TRBV6-5 and TRBJ2-2, with 14 bases aligning to TRBD2. The CDR3 is made up of 16 amino acids. From germline, CDR1 is MNHEY and CDR2 SVGAGI. Trimming took 4 bases from V and 6 from J; bases not matched to a gene: 4. This chain's CDR3 is CASSSGLAGVAGELFF. The CDR3 DNA reads TGTGCCAGCAGTTCGGGACTAGCGGGAGTAGCCGGGGAGCTGTTTTTT.

In its sample, this clonotype was seen many times. V gene TRBV29-1 combines with J gene TRBJ2-5; 14 nucleotides line up with TRBD2. The V segment lost 4 bases and the J segment 5 bases; nucleotides outside the gene matches: 9. The germline V gene encodes CDR1 SQVTM and CDR2 ANQGSEA. The CDR3 has 16 amino acids. The CDR3 DNA follows: TGCAGCGTTGCGGGACTAGCGGGAGTGAGGGGGGAGACCCAGTACTTC. Protein: CSVAGLAGVRGETQYF.

This clonotype was recorded many times. The V and J genes are TRBV28 and TRBJ2-2; 7 nucleotides align to TRBD2. CDR1 is MDHEN, CDR2 SYDVKM, per germline. The CDR3 sequence is 14 residues long. Trimming took 7 bases from V and 2 from J; bases not matched to a gene: 4. This CDR3 is CASTPTSNTGELFF. Here the CDR3 DNA reads TGTGCCAGCACCCCGACTAGCAACACCGGGGAGCTGTTTTTT.

This clonotype was detected only a few times. The chain employs TRBV6-1 and TRBJ2-7; a weak D match, TRBD2 (5 bases). The CDR3 is 13 residues long. V lost 5 bases, J lost 6 bases, and 14 bases lay in between. CDR1 and CDR2 from the germline V gene are MNHNS and SASEGT. The CDR3 DNA reads TGTGCCAGCAGTTCGGGGTTCCGGCGCGAGCAGTACTTC. Translation: CASSSGFRREQYF.

This clonotype was detected ten times or more. CDR3 region: CASRNDPGSSNQPQHF. DNA of the CDR3: TGTGCCAGCAGAAACGACCCAGGGTCCAGCAATCAGCCCCAGCATTTT. The chain is built from TRBV12-3 or TRBV12-4 and TRBJ1-5; D is perhaps TRBD1 (5 bases). CDR3 length equals 16 residues. The V and J ends lost 6 bases and 1 base respectively, with 16 bases between them.

This clonotype was counted only a few times. This sequence joins TRBV7-3 and TRBJ1-2; D not resolved. Germline V gives CDR1 SGHTA, CDR2 FQGTGA. The CDR3 length is 14 residues. V lost 2 bases, J lost 7 bases, and 14 bases lay in between. The CDR3 region is CASSLSGPASGYTF. The CDR3 DNA sequence: TGTGCCAGCAGCTTATCCGGGCCAGCCTCTGGCTACACCTTC.

The sample holds many counts of this clonotype. The rearrangement joins TRBV27 to TRBJ2-7, with 7 bases matching TRBD2. Germline-derived CDR1 and CDR2 are MNHEY and SMNVEV (reference sequence). J gave up 3 bases and V 6 bases, and 11 bases lay outside the gene matches. The CDR3 is 15 amino acids. CDR3 loop: CASSRLTGGFYEQYF. CDR3 coding DNA: TGTGCCAGCAGCAGACTAACGGGAGGTTTCTACGAGCAGTACTTC.

This clonotype occurred many times. The gene calls are TRBV24-1 and TRBJ1-1, with a tentative D call TRBD1 (5 bases). The CDR3 has 14 residues. Germline V gene lookup returns CDR1 KGHDR and CDR2 SFDVKD. Between the trimmed V and J ends, which lost 5 bases and 4 bases, there was a span of 13 bases. CDR3 in amino acids: CATSAAGRSTEAFF. The CDR3 DNA reads as TGTGCCACCAGTGCGGCAGGGAGAAGCACTGAAGCTTTCTTT.

There are many counts of this clonotype. The rearrangement uses TRBV28 and TRBJ1-2; D is unresolved. V gave up 3 bases and J gave up 6 bases, with 17 bases separating them. Germline CDR1 and CDR2: MDHEN and SYDVKM. This CDR3 is 15 amino acids long. The CDR3 DNA reads as TGTGCCAGCAGTTTGTCCCTACATCAGGTGGATGGCTACACCTTC. This gives the protein CASSLSLHQVDGYTF.

J is TRBJ2-5 and V is TRBV29-1; the D call may be TRBD1 or TRBD2 (6 bases each). This CDR3 is 13 amino acids long. Trimming stripped 2 bases from V and 5 bases from J, with 12 bases between. Looked up from germline, CDR1 is SQVTM and CDR2 is ANQGSEA. This CDR3 reads CSVEPGARETQYF. For the CDR3, the DNA is TGCAGCGTTGAACCGGGGGCAAGGGAGACCCAGTACTTC. Full variable domain (missing parts from reference TRBV29-1 and TRBJ2-5): SAVISQKPSRDICQRGTSLTIQCQVDSQVTMMFWYRQQPGQSLTLIATANQGSEATYESGFVIDKFPISRPNLTFSTLTVSNMSPEDSSIYLCSVEPGARETQYFGPGTRLLVL.

This clonotype has only a few counts. The chain carries TRBV19 and TRBJ2-1; D gene uncertain. Trimming shortened V by 7 bases and J by 2 bases, and 12 bases separated the two germline ends. The CDR3 is 14 amino acids. Looked up from germline, CDR1 is LNHDA and CDR2 is SQIVND (reference sequence). The CDR3 loop is CASIVPSPYNEQFF. CDR3 sequence (DNA): TGTGCCAGTATCGTCCCAAGTCCCTACAATGAGCAGTTCTTC.

This clonotype has a single count. This may be a read error, as it is one base from a much larger clone. This sequence joins TRBV2 and TRBJ2-7; no firm D call. The germline gives CDR1 SNHLY, CDR2 FYNNEI. V gave up 2 bases and J gave up 2 bases, with 7 bases separating them. The CDR3 has 13 amino acids. The DNA of the CDR3 is TGTGCCAGCAGTGAAATGGGCCCCTACGAGCAGTACTTC. It translates to CASSEMGPYEQYF.

This clonotype has a count of ten or more. This chain joins TRBV28 and TRBJ1-1; D not resolved. V dropped 4 bases and J dropped 1 base, with 7 bases sitting between them. Germline CDR1 reads MDHEN; CDR2 reads SYDVKM. This CDR3 region has 13 residues. The CDR3 DNA reads as TGTGCCAGCAGTTGGGCAGGGAACACTGAAGCTTTCTTT. Protein product: CASSWAGNTEAFF.

The genes are TRBV11-2 and TRBJ2-1; D not certain. CDR1 and CDR2 (germline): SGHAT, FQNNGV. V lost 4 bases and J 5 bases, leaving 9 bases between the germline ends. The CDR3 has 13 residues. CDR3 DNA sequence: TGTGCCAGCAGCTCGCGTCTGAACAATGAGCAGTTCTTC. Its protein product is CASSSRLNNEQFF. Filled out from reference TRBV11-2 and TRBJ2-1, the complete variable domain reads EAGVAQSPRYKIIEKRQSVAFWCNPISGHATLYWYQQILGQGPKLLIQFQNNGVVDDSQLPKDRFSAERLKGVDSTLKIQPAKLEDSAVYLCASSSRLNNEQFFGPGTRLTVL.

The chain recombines TRBV20-1 with TRBJ2-1, with a tentative D call TRBD1 (6 bases). Germline V lookup: CDR1 DFQATT, CDR2 SNEGSKA (reference sequence). The CDR3 sequence is 11 residues long. The ends were cut back, 6 bases at V and 10 bases at J, with 13 bases in the middle. The chain's CDR3 is CSAPVRGEQFF. The CDR3 nucleotides read TGCAGTGCACCAGTCAGGGGAGAGCAGTTCTTC.

A remark on this clonotype: One end of the junction varies from germline; a read error may be responsible. The CDR3 DNA reads as TGTGCCAGTAGTTTCCGGAGGGGGGGGACTAGCGGATACCTCCGCACAGATACGCAGTATTTT. Protein: CASSFRRGGTSGYLRTDTQYF. V gene TRBV27 combines with J gene TRBJ2-3; 11 bases map to TRBD2. This CDR3 spans 21 amino acids. Germline V lookup: CDR1 MNHEY, CDR2 SMNVEV (reference sequence).

This clonotype was detected a few times. The chain employs TRBV29-1 and TRBJ2-2, with TRBD1 identical over 12 bases. CDR1 is SQVTM and CDR2 is ANQGSEA in the germline V gene. The CDR3 totals 17 residues. The junction had 10 bases not matched to a gene; V was cut back by 4 bases and J by 4 bases. The CDR3 nucleotides read TGCAGCGTTGCGGGACAGGGGGCTATGGCGAGCACCGGGGAGCTGTTTTTT. Amino acids: CSVAGQGAMASTGELFF.

This clonotype was observed a few times. V is TRBV13 and J is TRBJ1-2; unclear D gene. Per the germline V gene, CDR1 is PRHDT and CDR2 is FYEKMQ (reference sequence). This CDR3 spans 15 amino acids. V was cut by 5 bases and J by 3 bases, with 16 bases left in between. The CDR3 loop is CASSQTTRLDYGYTF. CDR3 coding DNA: TGTGCCAGCAGCCAGACTACTCGCTTAGACTATGGCTACACCTTC.

In this sample, this clonotype turned up many times. This sequence joins TRBV18 and TRBJ1-6; no clear D gene. The CDR3 has 13 residues. V shed 2 bases and J shed 8 bases, with 7 bases lying between them. Germline CDR1 and CDR2: KGHSH and LQKENI. CDR3 region: CASSPARDSPLHF. The DNA for the CDR3 is TGTGCCAGCTCACCAGCCCGTGATTCACCCCTCCACTTT.

J is TRBJ2-3 and V is TRBV11-1; D ambiguous. This CDR3 comprises 14 residues. Germline V gene lookup returns CDR1 SGHAT and CDR2 FQDESV (reference sequence). The germline V and J ends were trimmed by 2 bases and 4 bases, with 10 bases remaining between them. The CDR3 bases are TGTGCCAGCAGCTTATTGAACGTCGCAGATACGCAGTATTTT. As protein: CASSLLNVADTQYF.

This chain links TRBV18 with TRBJ2-1, with D uncertain. V dropped 0 bases and J dropped 4 bases, with 7 bases sitting between them. CDR1 is KGHSH and CDR2 is LQKENI in the germline V gene. This CDR3 has 14 residues. CDR3 nucleotide sequence: TGTGCCAGCTCACCACCTATGACTTACAATGAGCAGTTCTTC. As protein: CASSPPMTYNEQFF.

This clonotype was counted at least ten times. The chain recombines TRBV29-1 with TRBJ2-7, with D possibly being TRBD1 (7 bases). V was clipped by 4 bases and J by 0 bases, with 10 bases between them. This CDR3 has 13 residues. From germline, CDR1 is SQVTM and CDR2 ANQGSEA. The CDR3 DNA reads TGCAGCGTTGTCAGGGGGGACTCCTACGAGCAGTACTTC. This translates into CSVVRGDSYEQYF.